These 23 T cell receptor beta chains share one sample of origin, sequenced in a study of CD8 T cells in ankylosing spondylitis (dated by TCRdb to the late 2010s). General study outcomes and caveats: A TCR beta motif of fewer than 10 highly homologous amino acid variants appeared characteristic of blood from ankylosing spondylitis patients.

No cognate antigen is known for these TCRs. The receptor library was made with 5' RACE. Data came from an Illumina HiSeq 2500. TCRdb ran its own pipeline on the public reads, namely fastp trimming at Q25 and MiXCR clone calling, and kept in-frame beta chains. One record per CDR3 amino acid sequence lists the most common genes and DNA. Within this sample are over 600,000 distinct CDR3 sequences, with around a fifth of them counted one time only. The biggest ten clones account for about 19% of the sample. The sample comprised blood, either unsorted or a sorted T cell fraction (not recorded which). All receptors come from a male donor with ankylosing spondylitis.

This clonotype was counted between two and nine times. This chain uses TRBV7-2 with TRBJ2-7; D could derive from TRBD1 or TRBD2 (5 bases each). Per the germline V gene, CDR1 is SGHTA and CDR2 is FQGNSA. This CDR3 spans 14 amino acids. With 5 bases removed from V and 4 bases from J, the gap between germline ends came to 15 bases. CDR3 in DNA: TGTGCCAGCAGCCCCCAAACGGGGCCGTACGAGCAGTACTTC. Translating it yields CASSPQTGPYEQYF.

This clonotype was detected a few times. The J gene is TRBJ2-3, the V gene TRBV5-8, with 9 bases matching TRBD2. V shed 5 bases and J 6 bases; nucleotides not matched to a gene: 16. Germline-derived CDR1 and CDR2 are SGHTS and YDEGEE. The CDR3 spans 17 residues. The CDR3 loop reads CASRLPGTSPIRDTQYF. CDR3 DNA: TGTGCCAGCAGACTCCCCGGGACTAGCCCGATTCGGGATACGCAGTATTTT.

This clonotype was seen just once. No DNA is shown, since the ends of the CDR3 on it are uncertain; the CDR3 is the one TCRdb lists. The chain couples TRBV7-8 to TRBJ2-2; the D call of TRBD1 is as the table states it, not checked on the DNA. The germline gives CDR1 SGHVS, CDR2 FQNEAQ. The CDR3 is made up of 18 amino acids, end residues included. This CDR3 reads CASSTGLGLGSTGELFFF.

V and J are TRBV6-2 or TRBV6-3 and TRBJ2-7; weak D call: TRBD1 (6 bases). This CDR3 has 16 residues. Per germline, CDR1 MNHEY and CDR2 SVGEGT. The ends were cut back, 6 bases at V and 5 bases at J, with 23 bases in the middle. In nucleotides, the CDR3 is TGTGCCAGCAGCAAGGCGTACAGGGAAGGGTTTCACGAGCAGTACTTC. Residues: CASSKAYREGFHEQYF.

J is TRBJ1-6 and V is TRBV6-5; D remains unclear. The V end was cut by 0 bases, the J end by 2 bases, with 8 bases between. The CDR3 has 16 residues. CDR1 MNHEY and CDR2 SVGAGI come from the germline V gene. The CDR3 loop reads CASSYSQRTYNSPLHF. CDR3 DNA: TGTGCCAGCAGTTACTCACAAAGGACCTATAATTCACCCCTCCACTTT.

V usage is TRBV6-1 and J usage is TRBJ2-7; 10 bases are shared with TRBD2. Germline lookup yields CDR1 MNHNS and CDR2 SASEGT. This CDR3 has 17 residues. Trimming cost V 5 bases and J 4 bases; bases outside gene matches: 14. The CDR3 DNA reads TGTGCCAGCAGTAAGGACGGGTTAGCGGGGGGATTTTACGAGCAGTACTTC. Its protein product is CASSKDGLAGGFYEQYF.

This clonotype was recorded a few times. The genes are TRBV27 and TRBJ1-6, with TRBD1 matching over 9 bases. This CDR3 spans 14 amino acids. The germline V gene has CDR1 MNHEY and CDR2 SMNVEV (reference sequence). V dropped 6 bases and J dropped 14; count of bases not matched to a gene: 11. The CDR3 DNA reads as TGTGCCAGCAGCCGACAGGGGGGTTTTTTAGCCCTCCACTTT. It specifies CASSRQGGFLALHF.

CDR3 protein: CASSLILGGSDYGYTF. CDR3 bases: TGTGCCAGCAGCCTTATCTTAGGGGGGTCGGACTATGGCTACACCTTC. This chain uses TRBV4-2 with TRBJ1-2; D may be TRBD1 (6 bases). Per germline, CDR1 LGHNA and CDR2 YNFKEQ. CDR3 length: 16 amino acids. Deletions cut 4 bases from V and 3 bases from J, with 18 bases between.

This clonotype was seen only a few times. In nucleotides, the CDR3 is TGTGCCAGCAGCCGGGCGGGGAGGTACACCGGGGAGCTGTTTTTT. It is translated as CASSRAGRYTGELFF. This chain links TRBV7-6 with TRBJ2-2, with D maybe TRBD2 (6 bases). The V gene's germline CDR1 is SGHVS and CDR2 FNYEAQ. The germline V and J ends were trimmed by 5 bases and 3 bases, with 13 bases remaining between them. This CDR3 has 15 residues.

V gene TRBV7-9 combines with J gene TRBJ2-5; D might be TRBD1 (6 bases). V was shortened by 1 base and J by 4 bases, with 7 bases between the two germline ends. The germline gives CDR1 SEHNR, CDR2 FQNEAQ (reference sequence). The CDR3 is 13 amino acids. The CDR3 DNA is TGTGCCAGCAGCTTAGGGGACATAGAGACCCAGTACTTC. Its translation: CASSLGDIETQYF.

This clonotype was detected only a few times. V usage is TRBV20-1 and J usage is TRBJ2-2; 7 bases align to TRBD2. The CDR3 runs to 13 residues. Trimming at V came to 6 bases and at J to 8 bases, leaving 9 bases not matched to a gene. From germline, CDR1 is DFQATT and CDR2 SNEGSKA (reference sequence). The CDR3 sequence: CSAGTTPAGELFF. The CDR3 DNA reads TGCAGTGCGGGGACTACCCCGGCAGGGGAGCTGTTTTTT.

The chain links TRBV7-2 to TRBJ2-4; the D is unclear. CDR1 SGHTA and CDR2 FQGNSA come from the germline V gene. The CDR3 contains 12 residues. The V end was cut by 5 bases, the J end by 9 bases, with 11 bases between. The CDR3 loop reads CASSDDWSIQYF. The CDR3 DNA is TGTGCCAGCAGCGACGATTGGTCCATTCAGTACTTC.

V and J are TRBV27 and TRBJ2-4; 7 positions match TRBD2. Germline V gene sequence: CDR1 MNHEY, CDR2 SMNVEV (reference sequence). This CDR3 is 13 amino acids long. J was trimmed by 4 bases and V by 5 bases; bases with no gene match: 2. CDR3: CASSGLDKNIQYF. In nucleotides, the CDR3 is TGTGCCAGCAGTGGACTAGATAAAAACATTCAGTACTTC.

This chain joins TRBV29-1 and TRBJ2-3; D is unresolved. The V end lost 6 bases, the J end lost 2 bases, and 6 bases lay between the germline ends. CDR3 length: 11 residues. The germline V gene has CDR1 SQVTM and CDR2 ANQGSEA. The CDR3 DNA is TGCAGCGTGGGAATCACAGATACGCAGTATTTT. Translation: CSVGITDTQYF.

This clonotype was seen a handful of times. V is TRBV20-1 and J is TRBJ2-1, with D unresolved. Germline CDR1 DFQATT, CDR2 SNEGSKA (reference sequence). This CDR3 spans 14 amino acids. V lost 3 bases and J lost 0, with 9 bases in between. The chain's CDR3 is CSASPESSYNEQFF. CDR3 nucleotide sequence: TGCAGTGCTAGCCCTGAGAGCTCCTACAATGAGCAGTTCTTC.

This clonotype was seen ten or more times. This chain uses TRBV12-3 or TRBV12-4 with TRBJ2-1, with 7 bases matching TRBD2. The length of the CDR3 is 16 residues. Trimming cost V 3 bases and J 4 bases; bases outside gene matches: 9. CDR3 protein: CASSLAVAGSYNEQFF. The CDR3 DNA follows: TGTGCCAGCAGTTTGGCCGTAGCGGGCAGTTACAATGAGCAGTTCTTC.

There are a few counts of this clonotype. V and J are TRBV20-1 and TRBJ2-3, with TRBD2 matching 7 bases. Losses at the gene ends were 8 bases for V and 0 bases for J; bases not matched to a gene: 5. Germline CDR1 reads DFQATT; CDR2 reads SNEGSKA (reference sequence). The CDR3 covers 13 residues. The CDR3 DNA is TGCAGTTTCCAGCGGGGTAGCACAGATACGCAGTATTTT. Translation: CSFQRGSTDTQYF.

This clonotype occurred a few times. The chain couples TRBV10-3 to TRBJ2-2, with 8 bases fitting TRBD2. The trim removed 0 bases at V and 4 bases at J, leaving 4 bases unmatched. From germline, CDR1 is ENHRY and CDR2 SYGVKD. The CDR3 extends over 16 amino acids. The CDR3 spells CAISESERETTGELFF. Written as DNA, the CDR3 is TGTGCCATCAGTGAGTCGGAGCGGGAGACCACCGGGGAGCTGTTTTTT.

This chain links TRBV29-1 with TRBJ2-7, with D possibly TRBD1 on 6 matching bases. CDR3 length: 13 residues. The germline V and J ends were trimmed by 4 bases and 3 bases, with 13 bases remaining between them. Germline V lookup: CDR1 SQVTM, CDR2 ANQGSEA. The CDR3 loop is CSVVDRQNYEQYF. In DNA, the CDR3 is TGCAGCGTTGTTGACAGGCAAAACTACGAGCAGTACTTC.

This clonotype was detected ten times or more. The rearrangement links TRBV20-1 to TRBJ2-5; 10 bases agree with TRBD2. The CDR3 covers 15 residues. Per germline, CDR1 DFQATT and CDR2 SNEGSKA (reference sequence). V was pared by 3 bases and J by 3 bases, with 7 bases of the junction left unmatched. The CDR3 nucleotides read TGCAGTGCTAGGGGAGCGGGAGGGCCGGAAGAGACCCAGTACTTC. Protein: CSARGAGGPEETQYF.

V and J are TRBV6-5 and TRBJ2-5, with 9 bases fitting TRBD1. J was trimmed by 3 bases and V by 0 bases; bases with no gene match: 8. The CDR3 loop spans 17 amino acids. Germline V gene lookup returns CDR1 MNHEY and CDR2 SVGAGI. The CDR3 DNA follows: TGTGCCAGCAGTTACTCGTTAACACGGACAGGGGAAGAGACCCAGTACTTC. Amino acid sequence: CASSYSLTRTGEETQYF.

In this sample, this clonotype turned up a few times. This chain links TRBV10-3 with TRBJ1-1; the D is unclear. CDR3 size: 13 residues. Germline V lookup: CDR1 ENHRY, CDR2 SYGVKD. Between the trimmed V and J ends, which lost 8 bases and 0 bases, there was a span of 10 bases. The CDR3 DNA reads as TGTGCCATCCAATCTGCTTTGAACACTGAAGCTTTCTTT. Encoded protein: CAIQSALNTEAFF.

This clonotype has a handful of counts. The gene calls are TRBV5-5 and TRBJ2-7; 9 nucleotides align to TRBD2. After removal of 6 bases from V and 3 bases from J, the junction contained 13 bases not matched to a gene. CDR3 length equals 16 residues. The V gene's germline CDR1 is SGHKS and CDR2 YYEKEE (reference sequence). CDR3 DNA sequence: TGTGCCAGCACCACCCTCGATAGCGGGGGAAACTACGAGCAGTACTTC. It codes for CASTTLDSGGNYEQYF.